This T cell receptor beta chain was captured by sequencing in a study of blood T cell repertoires in COVID-19. CDR3 size: 14 residues. Looked up from germline, CDR1 is MNHEY and CDR2 is SMNVEV (reference sequence). V lost 10 bases to trimming and J lost 0 bases, with 15 bases between them. Original methodology: Amplifying reference gene primers gave estimates of nucleated cell counts. Assay used: immunoSEQ multiplex PCR; TCRdb lists only in-frame clones, some missing. D and trimming were read from the DNA, whereas the V and J calls and clone size are those reported in that table. This table has 140,000 to 150,000 clones, roughly 84% appearing once.

The clonotype originates from a woman aged 45-65 years who had been exposed to COVID-19. Sequenced material: PBMCs or T cells enriched from blood (not recorded which). V and J are TRBV27 and TRBJ1-1; D is unresolved. CDR3 amino acids: CATFRGSLNTEAFF. CDR3 bases: TGTGCCACCTTTAGAGGATCATTGAACACTGAAGCTTTCTTT.